This TCR beta chain was recorded in a study of blood T cell repertoires in COVID-19 (dated by TCRdb to about 2020). Study-wide context: Samples covering the acute and convalescent phases of COVID-19 were provided by collaborators in the United States, Italy and Spain. Subjects who had been exposed to COVID-19, were actively infected with it, or had recovered from it provided the deeply sampled blood TCRbeta repertoires that made up the dataset. The repertoires were released in a freely available public database intended as a resource for research on the immune response to SARS-CoV-2. A de-identified subject ID, COVID-19 status, age in years and sex were almost always included in the sample metadata. Where HLA class I and class II types were available, the types were taken from metadata supplied by the sample provider, not from assay-based typing. The material from the prospective study consisted of cDNA or gDNA derived from T cells, B-cell-depleted T cells, or PBMCs. The samples were drawn from two sources: the first 160 participants of the ongoing ImmuneRACE study, and approximately 1,300 subjects contributed by 6 global collaborators.

TCRbeta CDR3 regions were amplified from genomic DNA by means of the immunoSEQ Assay, a bias-controlled multiplex PCR. The published analysis was carried out like this. Nucleated cell counts per sample were estimated from amplification of reference gene primers within the assay. Sequence reads were collapsed and filtered to measure the absolute abundance of every unique TCRbeta CDR3 rearrangement. Productive Simpson clonality was computed per sample as the square root of Simpson's diversity index over productive rearrangements. This immuneACCESS table, as held by TCRdb, lists in-frame sequences with V and J called but not all clones. Of the missing ones, under half trace to an unresolved V gene in checked studies; the others have no known cause. V, J and clone size derive from that table, while D and trimming were established from the DNA sequence. This sample gives roughly 100,000 clones in total; 78% of them show up just once. The top ten clones comprise 9.5% to 10% of the sample.

In regard to this clone: Its antigen is still unknown. No base quality information exists; no much larger clone differs at one position.

From cysteine to phenylalanine, the CDR3 is 14 amino acids long. Only the CDR3 DNA is retained, 42 bases long and in frame from the first base. The junction shows trimming of 10 bases on V and 4 bases on J, plus 16 bases between the germline ends. Looking up the germline V gene yields CDR1 KGHSH and CDR2 LQKENI. Collaborating institutions collected whole blood in K2EDTA tubes following their own protocols. For TCRbeta analysis, collaborators shipped samples in one of three forms: frozen whole blood, isolated PBMCs, or DNA extracted from either of those sample types. General study outcomes and caveats: Clinical and demographic metadata were provided uncurated, with the amount varying by source and participant.

The sequence derives from a man aged 55 to 70 with active or convalescent COVID-19. The sequenced sample consisted of peripheral blood. This chain is built from TRBV18 and TRBJ2-2, and TRBD2 may be the D gene, going by 5 matching bases. The bases read TGTGCCACTACACCGGGGAGTGGCACCGGGGAGCTGTTTTTT. It codes for CATTPGSGTGELFF.